The clone carrying this T cell receptor beta chain was detected only a few times. The data belong to a study of cytomegalovirus exposure and HLA in healthy donors. Study-level background: Membership in the Caucasian-associated ancestry cluster was found for 75% to 90% of roughly 400 genotyped donors.

Primers: 60 Vbeta forward and 13 Jbeta reverse. TCRdb's copy holds only in-frame clones and misses some; the assay was immunoSEQ multiplex PCR. Among about 100,000 clones, approximately 82% were seen once, and the ten largest hold more than 0.95%. The length of the CDR3 is 15 residues. Healthy bone marrow donors made up the donor group. The TCR sequence derives from a woman aged 18 to 35 in good health and CMV-seronegative. This chain links TRBV21-1 with TRBJ1-5; the table's TRBD1 call for D was not verified on the DNA. TRBV21-1 is deemed a pseudogene. The sample comprised PBMCs. The CDR3 is CASRVYSRFNQPQHF. In nucleotides, the CDR3 is TGTGCCAGCAGAGTTTACAGCCGATTCAATCAGCCCCAGCATTTT.